This TCR beta chain was documented in a study of T cell repertoires in cytomegalovirus infection. Study summary: Public TCR beta signature analysis indicated the presence of both CMV infection and matching HLA type.

On this clonotype itself: The antigen remains undetermined.

Using its own MiXCR run on the reads, TCRdb lists one record per CDR3 protein. This sample yields 750,000 to 950,000 distinct CDR3 sequences, of which about 28% are seen a single time; over 10% belongs to the top ten. This CDR3 is 17 amino acids long. Deletions cut 2 bases from V and 5 bases from J, with 19 bases between. This chain connects TRBV6-7 to TRBJ1-5; D gene ambiguous. TRBV6-7 is an open reading frame, and its role is uncertain. The clonotype comes from a human donor in good health (CMV status not recorded). Some clones in this sample may be carry-over from other donors' samples. Specimen: cultured CD8+ T cells from PBMCs, collected from culture after CMV antigen stimulation. This chain's CDR3 is CASSYPTTPDRDQPQHF. The CDR3 DNA reads TGTGCCAGCAGTTACCCCACAACCCCGGATCGAGATCAGCCCCAGCATTTT.